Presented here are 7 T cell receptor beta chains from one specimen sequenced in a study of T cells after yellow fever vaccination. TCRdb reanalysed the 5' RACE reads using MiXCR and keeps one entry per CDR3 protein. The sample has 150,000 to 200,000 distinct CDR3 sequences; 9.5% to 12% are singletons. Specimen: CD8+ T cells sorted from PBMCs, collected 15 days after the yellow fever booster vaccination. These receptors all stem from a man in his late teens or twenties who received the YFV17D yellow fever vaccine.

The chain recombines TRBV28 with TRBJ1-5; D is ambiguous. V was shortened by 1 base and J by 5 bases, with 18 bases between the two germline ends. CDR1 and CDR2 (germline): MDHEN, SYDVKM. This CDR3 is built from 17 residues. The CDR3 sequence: CASSLLIRSIGYQPQHF. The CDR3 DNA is TGTGCCAGCAGTTTATTAATTAGGTCAATTGGGTATCAGCCCCAGCATTTT. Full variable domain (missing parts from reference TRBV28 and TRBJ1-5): DVKVTQSSRYLVKRTGEKVFLECVQDMDHENMFWYRQDPGLGLRLIYFSYDVKMKEKGDIPEGYSVSREKKERFSLILESASTNQTSMYLCASSLLIRSIGYQPQHFGDGTRLSIL.

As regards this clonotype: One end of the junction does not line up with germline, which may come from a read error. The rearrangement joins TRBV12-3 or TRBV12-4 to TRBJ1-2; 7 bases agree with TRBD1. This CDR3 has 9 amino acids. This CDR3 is CASSPGDSF. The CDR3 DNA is TGTGCCAGCAGCCCCGGGGACAGTTTC.

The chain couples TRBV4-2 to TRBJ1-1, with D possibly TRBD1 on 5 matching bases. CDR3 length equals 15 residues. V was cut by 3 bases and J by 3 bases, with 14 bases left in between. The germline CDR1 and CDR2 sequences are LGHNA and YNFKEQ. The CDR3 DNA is TGTGCCAGCAGCCACCCCTCATGGGGGGACACTGAAGCTTTCTTT. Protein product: CASSHPSWGDTEAFF.

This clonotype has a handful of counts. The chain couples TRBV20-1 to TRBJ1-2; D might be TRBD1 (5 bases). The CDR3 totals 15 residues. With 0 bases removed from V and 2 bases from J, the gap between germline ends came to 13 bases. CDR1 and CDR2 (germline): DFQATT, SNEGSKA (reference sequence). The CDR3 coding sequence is TGCAGTGCTAGAGAAATTCCGGGGCCAAACTATGGCTACACCTTC. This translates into CSAREIPGPNYGYTF.

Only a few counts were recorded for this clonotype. The CDR3 DNA follows: TGTGCCAGCACCCCCGGGGCGGCACTCGCTGGCTACACCTTC. This sequence encodes CASTPGAALAGYTF. The chain has TRBV12-3 or TRBV12-4 and TRBJ1-2, with D possibly matching TRBD1 (5 bases). The V and J ends lost 7 bases and 7 bases respectively, with 19 bases between them. The CDR3 covers 14 residues.

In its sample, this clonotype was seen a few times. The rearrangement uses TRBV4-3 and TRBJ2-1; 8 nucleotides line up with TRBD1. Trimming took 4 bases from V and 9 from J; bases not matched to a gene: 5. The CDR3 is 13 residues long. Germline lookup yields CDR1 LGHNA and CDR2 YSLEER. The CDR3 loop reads CASSPTGAAEQFF. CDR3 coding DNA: TGCGCCAGCAGCCCGACAGGGGCCGCTGAGCAGTTCTTC.

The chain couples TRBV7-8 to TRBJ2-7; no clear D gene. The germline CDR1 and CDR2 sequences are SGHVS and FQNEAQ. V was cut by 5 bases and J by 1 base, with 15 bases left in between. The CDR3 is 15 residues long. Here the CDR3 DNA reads TGTGCCAGCAGCCTGACGATCGACGGTTCCTACGAGCAGTACGTC. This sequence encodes CASSLTIDGSYEQYV.